This TCR beta chain stems from a study of control samples from healthy donors and cancer patients. Profiled with immunoSEQ multiplex PCR; TCRdb holds only in-frame clones, not every one. The repertoire holds just over 150,000 clones, with 85% to 95% as singletons. Germline-derived CDR1 and CDR2 are SGHRS and YFSETQ. Trimming at V came to 4 bases and at J to 5 bases, leaving 12 bases not matched to a gene. CDR3 length: 16 residues. The TCR sequence derives from a man aged 50 or older in good health. Sequenced input: blood. This chain uses TRBV5-1 with TRBJ2-3; 8 bases agree with TRBD2. The CDR3 is CASSLVGGARGDTQYF. CDR3 bases: TGCGCCAGCAGCCTCGTCGGGGGGGCGCGGGGAGATACGCAGTATTTT.